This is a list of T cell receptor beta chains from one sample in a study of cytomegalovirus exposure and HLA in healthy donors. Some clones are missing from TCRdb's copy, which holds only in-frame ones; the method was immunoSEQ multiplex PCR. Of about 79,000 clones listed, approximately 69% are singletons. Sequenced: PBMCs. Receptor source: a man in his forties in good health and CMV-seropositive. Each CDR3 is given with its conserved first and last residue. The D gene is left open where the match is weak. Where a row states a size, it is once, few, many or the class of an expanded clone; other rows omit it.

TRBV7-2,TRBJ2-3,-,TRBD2,CASSRAGGGSTDTQYF,TGTGCCAGCAGCCGCGCGGGGGGTGGAAGCACAGATACGCAGTATTTT
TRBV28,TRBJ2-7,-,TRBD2,CASRLAGGTYEQYF,TGTGCCAGCCGTCTGGCGGGGGGAACCTACGAGCAGTACTTC
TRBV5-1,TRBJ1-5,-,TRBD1,CASSIGQGRAQPQHF,TGCGCCAGCAGCATAGGACAGGGTCGGGCTCAGCCCCAGCATTTT
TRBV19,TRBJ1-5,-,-,CASSMGRGSNQPQHF,TGTGCCAGTAGTATGGGCAGGGGTAGCAATCAGCCCCAGCATTTT
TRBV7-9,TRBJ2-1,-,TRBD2,CASSLGTSGRTYNEQFF,TGTGCCAGCAGCTTAGGGACTAGCGGACGCACCTACAATGAGCAGTTCTTC
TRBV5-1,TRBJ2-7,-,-,CASSPGAGRAYEQYF,TGCGCCAGCAGCCCTGGGGCGGGGCGTGCCTACGAGCAGTACTTC
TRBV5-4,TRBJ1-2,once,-,CASSPDSNYGYTF,TGTGCCAGCAGCCCAGACAGTAACTATGGCTACACCTTC
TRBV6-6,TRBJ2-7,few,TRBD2,CASSYGSGGEQYF,TGTGCCAGCAGTTACGGTTCGGGGGGCGAGCAGTACTTC
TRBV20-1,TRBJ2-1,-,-,CSAQYNEQFF,TGCAGTGCCCAATACAATGAGCAGTTCTTC
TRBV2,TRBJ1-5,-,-,CASSAQGLSNQPQHF,TGTGCCAGCAGTGCCCAGGGGCTAAGCAATCAGCCCCAGCATTTT
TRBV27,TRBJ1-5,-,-,CASSFQGPDQPQHF,TGTGCCAGCAGTTTCCAGGGGCCGGATCAGCCCCAGCATTTT
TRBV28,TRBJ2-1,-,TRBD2,CASRSIAGASYNEQFF,TGTGCCAGCAGGTCCATAGCGGGGGCCTCCTACAATGAGCAGTTCTTC
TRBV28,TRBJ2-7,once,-,CASSSPLLKGRTGEQYF,TGTGCCAGCAGTTCCCCCTTATTGAAGGGTAGAACAGGCGAGCAGTACTTC
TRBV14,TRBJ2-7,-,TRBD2,CASSQAGWTSGSYEQYF,TGTGCCAGCAGCCAAGCAGGTTGGACTAGCGGGAGCTACGAGCAGTACTTC
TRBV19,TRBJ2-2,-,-,CASSIGRRNTGELFF,TGTGCCAGTAGTATAGGACGGAGGAACACCGGGGAGCTGTTTTTT